This T cell receptor (beta chain) is drawn from a study of blood T cell repertoires in COVID-19. V trimming: 1 base; J trimming: 7 bases; junction bases outside the gene matches: 7. From germline, CDR1 is GTSNPN and CDR2 SVGIG (reference sequence). The CDR3 has 15 amino acids. Only in-frame clones appear in the TCRdb table, and some are missing; sequencing was by immunoSEQ multiplex PCR. The table lists 360,000 or so clones, about 90% of them singletons. Sequences were obtained from PBMCs or T cells enriched from blood (not recorded which). The chain carries TRBV30 and TRBJ1-5; 10 bases match TRBD1. The sequence derives from a woman between 25 and 40 years old who had recovered from COVID-19. CDR3 in amino acids: CAWSAKTGGGQPQHF. CDR3 in DNA: TGTGCCTGGAGTGCCAAGACAGGGGGCGGGCAGCCCCAGCATTTT.